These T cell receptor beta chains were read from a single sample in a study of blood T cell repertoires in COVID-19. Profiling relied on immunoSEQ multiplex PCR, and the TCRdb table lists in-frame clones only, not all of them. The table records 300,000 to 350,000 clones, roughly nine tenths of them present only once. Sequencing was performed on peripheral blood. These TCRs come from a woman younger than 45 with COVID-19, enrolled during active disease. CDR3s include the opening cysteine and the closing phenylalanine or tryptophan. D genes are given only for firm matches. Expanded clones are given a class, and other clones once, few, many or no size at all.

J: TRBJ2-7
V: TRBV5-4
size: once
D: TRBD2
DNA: TGTGCCAGCAGCCAGGCTGGACTAGCGACTTCCTACGAGCAGTACTTC
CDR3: CASSQAGLATSYEQYF

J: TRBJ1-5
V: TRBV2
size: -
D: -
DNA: TGTGCCAGCAGCCTGGAGGGAAACGAGAGCAATCAGCCCCAGCATTTT
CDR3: CASSLEGNESNQPQHF

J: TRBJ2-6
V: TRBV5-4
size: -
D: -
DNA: TGTGCCAGCAGCCCCCGGGACTCTGGGGCCAACGTCCTGACTTTC
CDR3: CASSPRDSGANVLTF

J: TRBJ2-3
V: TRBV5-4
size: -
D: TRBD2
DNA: TGTGCCAGCAGCTTGCCGGGGGGGACAGATACGCAGTATTTT
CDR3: CASSLPGGTDTQYF

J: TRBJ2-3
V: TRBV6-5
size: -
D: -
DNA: TGTGCCAGCAGTTACTCGCAGGGGCAGGCAGATACGCAGTATTTT
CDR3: CASSYSQGQADTQYF

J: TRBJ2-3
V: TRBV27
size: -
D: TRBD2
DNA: TGTGCCAGCAGAATAGCGGGAGTGGCTGCAGATACGCAGTATTTT
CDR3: CASRIAGVAADTQYF

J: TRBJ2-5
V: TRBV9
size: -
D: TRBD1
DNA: TGTGCCAGCAGCTTCCGACAGGGCGAGACCCAGTACTTC
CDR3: CASSFRQGETQYF

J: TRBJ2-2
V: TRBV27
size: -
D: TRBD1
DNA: TGTGCCAGCAGTTCCCCTGGGACAGCTGGGAACGGGGAGCTGTTTTTT
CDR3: CASSSPGTAGNGELFF

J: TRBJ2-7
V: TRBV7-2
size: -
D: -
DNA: TGTGCCAGCAGCTCAGCCGGGACTTTCTACGAGCAGTACTTC
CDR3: CASSSAGTFYEQYF

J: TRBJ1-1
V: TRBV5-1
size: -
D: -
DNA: TGCGCCAGCATCCCAGACCTCACTATGAACACTGAAGCTTTCTTT
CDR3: CASIPDLTMNTEAFF

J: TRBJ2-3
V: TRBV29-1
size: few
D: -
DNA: TGCAGCGTTGATGGGACTCGCACAGATACGCAGTATTTT
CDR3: CSVDGTRTDTQYF

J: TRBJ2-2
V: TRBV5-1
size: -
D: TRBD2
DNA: TGCGCCAGCAGCCTGCTTCCTACTAGCGGAGGCGCGAACACCGGGGAGCTGTTTTTT
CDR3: CASSLLPTSGGANTGELFF

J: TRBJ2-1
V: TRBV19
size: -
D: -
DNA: TGTGCCAGTAGTATAGTTTCAGGGGTCTCCTACAATGAGCAGTTCTTC
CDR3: CASSIVSGVSYNEQFF

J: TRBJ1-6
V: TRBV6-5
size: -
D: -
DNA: TGTGCCAGCATTCATTTTAATTCACCCCTCCACTTT
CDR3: CASIHFNSPLHF

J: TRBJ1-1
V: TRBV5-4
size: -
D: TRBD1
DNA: TGTGCCAGCAGGGGACAGGCGGCGGGTGACACTGAAGCTTTCTTT
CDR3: CASRGQAAGDTEAFF

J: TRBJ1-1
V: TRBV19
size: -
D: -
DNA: TGTGCCAGTAGCGGACAGATGAACACTGAAGCTTTCTTT
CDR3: CASSGQMNTEAFF

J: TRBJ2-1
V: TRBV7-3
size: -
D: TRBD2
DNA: TGTGCCAGCAGCCCGATAGCGGGAGGTAACAATGAGCAGTTCTTC
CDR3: CASSPIAGGNNEQFF

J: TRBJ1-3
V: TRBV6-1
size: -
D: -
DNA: TGTGCCAGCAGTGAATCGAGCTTACCTGGAAACACCATATATTTT
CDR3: CASSESSLPGNTIYF

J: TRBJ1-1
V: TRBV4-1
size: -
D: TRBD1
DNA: TGCGCCAGCAGCCAAGGCCTTGGGACAGGGGGGATCACTGAAGCTTTCTTT
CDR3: CASSQGLGTGGITEAFF

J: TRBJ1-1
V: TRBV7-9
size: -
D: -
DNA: TGTGCCAGCAGCTTGTCCCGCCCCACCGGGAACACTGAAGCTTTCTTT
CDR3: CASSLSRPTGNTEAFF

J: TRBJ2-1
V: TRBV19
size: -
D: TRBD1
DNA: TGTGCCAGTGGCACAGGGGTGGAGCTCAATGAGCAGTTCTTC
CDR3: CASGTGVELNEQFF

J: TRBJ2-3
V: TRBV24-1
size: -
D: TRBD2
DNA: TGTGCCACCAGTGATTCAACTAGCGGGAGGGAGGATACGCAGTATTTT
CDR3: CATSDSTSGREDTQYF

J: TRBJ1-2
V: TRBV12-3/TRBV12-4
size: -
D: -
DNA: TGTGCCAGCAGTAGACAGAACTATGGCTACACCTTC
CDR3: CASSRQNYGYTF

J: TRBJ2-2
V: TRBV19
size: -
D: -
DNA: TGTGCCAGTAACAGGGTCCCTTCGAACACCGGGGAGCTGTTTTTT
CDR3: CASNRVPSNTGELFF

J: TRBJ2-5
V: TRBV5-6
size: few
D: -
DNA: TGTGCCAGCAGCAACCCTGGGGGGGAGACCCAGTACTTC
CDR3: CASSNPGGETQYF

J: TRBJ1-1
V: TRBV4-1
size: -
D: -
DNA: TGCGCCAGCAGCCAAGAGGAACCCAGGGGAGCTTTCTTT
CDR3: CASSQEEPRGAFF

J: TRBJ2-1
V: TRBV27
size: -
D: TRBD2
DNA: TGTGCCAGCAGTCCCCTCTTCACTAGCGGGAGGCCCAATGAGCAGTTCTTC
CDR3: CASSPLFTSGRPNEQFF

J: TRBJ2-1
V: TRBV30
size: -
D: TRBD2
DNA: TGTGCCTGGAGCGTTCGACCCACTAGCGGTTCCTACAATGAGCAGTTCTTC
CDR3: CAWSVRPTSGSYNEQFF

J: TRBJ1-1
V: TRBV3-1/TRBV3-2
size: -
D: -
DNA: TGTGCCAGCAGCCCCAGCGAGAACACTGAAGCTTTCTTT
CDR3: CASSPSENTEAFF

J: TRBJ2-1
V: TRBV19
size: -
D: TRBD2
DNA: TGTGCCAGTAGCTGGGGGGGGTTTGAGCAGTTCTTC
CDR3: CASSWGGFEQFF

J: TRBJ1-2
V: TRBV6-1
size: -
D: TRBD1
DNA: TGTGCCAGCAGTGAGGGGACAGGGTATTTGCGGAAAGGCTACACCTTC
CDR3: CASSEGTGYLRKGYTF

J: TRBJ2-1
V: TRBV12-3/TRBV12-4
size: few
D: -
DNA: TGTGCCAGCAGTTCGACTTCAGGGACAAGCCAGTTCTTC
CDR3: CASSSTSGTSQFF

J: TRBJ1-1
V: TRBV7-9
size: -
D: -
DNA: TGTGCCAGCAGCTTAGCGCAAAGCAGGGTATCAGCTTTCTTT
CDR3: CASSLAQSRVSAFF

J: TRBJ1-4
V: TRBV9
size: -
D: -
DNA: TGTGCCAGCAGCGATCGGGAGGAAAAACTGTTTTTT
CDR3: CASSDREEKLFF

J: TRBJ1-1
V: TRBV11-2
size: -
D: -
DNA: TGTGCCAGCAGCTTGGAGGGGCGGGGATTGAACACTGAAGCTTTCTTT
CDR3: CASSLEGRGLNTEAFF

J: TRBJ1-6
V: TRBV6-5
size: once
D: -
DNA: TGTGCCAGCAGACGGACAGAACTAGGTTTTTCACCCCTCCACTTT
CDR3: CASRRTELGFSPLHF

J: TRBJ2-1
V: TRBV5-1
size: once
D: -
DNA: TGCGCCAGCAGCTTGGCAGGGATGGACAATGAGCAGTTCTTC
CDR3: CASSLAGMDNEQFF

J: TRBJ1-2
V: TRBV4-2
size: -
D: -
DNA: TGTGCCAGCAGCCAAGAACACAGGGAGGGAATTGATGGCTACACCTTC
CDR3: CASSQEHREGIDGYTF

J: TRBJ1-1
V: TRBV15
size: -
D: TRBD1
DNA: TGTGCCACCAGCTCCCGCCGACAGGGGAACACTGAAGCTTTCTTT
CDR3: CATSSRRQGNTEAFF

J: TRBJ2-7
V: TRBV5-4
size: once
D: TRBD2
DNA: TGTGCCAGCAGCTTGAGCGGGAGCCTCTACGAGCAGTACTTC
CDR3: CASSLSGSLYEQYF

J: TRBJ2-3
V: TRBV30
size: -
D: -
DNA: TGTGCCTGGAGTGTGTGGGGACCCGGGAGTATGCAGTATTTT
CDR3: CAWSVWGPGSMQYF

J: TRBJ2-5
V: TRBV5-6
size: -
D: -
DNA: TGTGCCAGCAGCTTCACAGTTCAAGAGACCCAGTACTTC
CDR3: CASSFTVQETQYF